Included here is one T cell receptor beta chain sequence, with context. Its antigen is currently unknown. This entry belongs to a study of T cells in Graves' hyperthyroidism and ophthalmopathy. Whole-study findings and limits: Most thyroid-expanded clonotypes above 0.001 were also found in blood. In the analysis, a 13 V-J model separated ophthalmopathy from stable hyperthyroidism.

Researchers amplified the TCR beta CDR3 regions from RNA transcripts. When the TCR CDR3 underwent first-round RT-PCR, the HTBI primer set was used. MiXCR was run by TCRdb on the multiplex PCR reads, yielding one entry per CDR3 protein. The data contain about 640,000 distinct CDR3 sequences, just under 45% of them seen just once; the ten biggest clones take up less than 9%. CDR3 length: 15 residues. Germline lookup yields CDR1 SGHNT and CDR2 YENEEA. Trimming took off 5 bases at V and 2 bases at J, with 15 bases between the two ends. Uncontrolled infection, other autoimmune disease, pregnancy or lactation excluded patients.

The chain links TRBV11-3 to TRBJ2-5; a weak D match, TRBD1 (6 bases). The sequenced material came from peripheral blood or thyroid tissue (not recorded which). The TCR was taken from an adult man with Graves' disease, either hyperthyroidism or ophthalmopathy (not recorded which). Here the CDR3 reads CASSQDPQGQETQYF. CDR3 sequence (DNA): TGTGCCAGCAGCCAAGATCCCCAGGGGCAAGAGACCCAGTACTTC.